What follows describes a single T cell receptor beta chain. The data belong to a study of blood T cells in healthy people across ages. This CDR3 spans 14 amino acids. Per the germline V gene, CDR1 is SGHRS and CDR2 is YFSETQ. Trimming removed 4 bases from V and 0 bases from J, with 10 bases in between. The use of a sample-barcoded 5' primer and a J-beta primer mix characterized a second PCR of roughly 6 to 11 cycles. From the 5' RACE reads, TCRdb called clonotypes with MiXCR, one entry per CDR3 protein. The sample includes about 1 million distinct CDR3 sequences, roughly 24% of them seen just once. Separately, the same data were catalogued under a study of T cells of mothers and their children.

The source of this sequence is a girl aged 2 to 9 in good health. The sample comprised blood. J is TRBJ2-5 and V is TRBV5-1; tentatively, D is TRBD1 or TRBD2 (5 bases each). As DNA, the CDR3 is TGCGCCAGCAGCGTCGGGACGGACCAAGAGACCCAGTACTTC. Translated, it gives CASSVGTDQETQYF.